This T cell receptor (beta chain) appears in the sequencing data of a study of blood T cells in healthy people across ages (dated by TCRdb to the mid-2010s). For the wider study: In model experiments, template switching captured roughly one uniquely barcoded TCR beta cDNA molecule for every two T cells. Using deep sequencing normalized with unique cDNA molecular identifiers, the study measured how TCR beta repertoire diversity changes with age. Donors were grouped into four age groups: young (average 16 years), middle-aged (39), aged (around 56) and long-lived (approximately 81). To avoid experimental bias, donors of different ages were spread randomly across the sequencing lanes. Using the same blood draw, the study looked at two additional independent replicas of 1 million unique cDNA reads for two donors, one aged 18 to 30 and the other aged 80 or older. Study-wide findings and limitations: Total diversity estimates from one million sequenced T cells were considered lower bounds and underestimates. Compared with the aged group, the long-lived group had more naive CD4+ T cells, fewer expanded clones and increased TCR diversity, a pattern suggesting age selection. As age increased, observed TCR beta diversity per million T cells dropped in a roughly linear way, and a significant reduction was already evident by age 40. Bulk unsorted PBMC profiling prevented conclusive comparison of naive and antigen-experienced compartments. The CMV infection status of donors was not known, potentially confounding age-related changes in expanded clonotypes. The percentage of naive T cells measured by flow cytometry correlated strongly with observed TCR beta diversity.

Taken from the germline V gene, the CDR1 and CDR2 loops are MNHNS and SASEGT. The CDR3 contains 12 residues, cysteine and phenylalanine counted. Solely the CDR3 DNA is kept, with 36 bases framed from the first base. Germline trimming amounts to 4 bases on V and 13 bases on J, with 7 as the count of junction bases outside the gene matches. About this clonotype itself: It has no known antigen specificity. No base qualities exist here, and no much larger clone lies one base off it.

Library preparation employed 5' RACE. Sequenced using an Illumina HiSeq 2500. A second about 7 to 11 cycle PCR used a sample-barcoded 5' primer and a J-beta primer mix. A template-switch 5' adaptor carrying 12 random nucleotides introduced a unique molecular identifier onto each TCR beta cDNA molecule. Each sample yielded at least 3 million CDR3-containing paired-end reads. First-strand cDNA synthesis was performed from all RNA using the Mint cDNA synthesis kit, with priming by a TRBC-specific oligonucleotide. After uracil-DNA glycosylase treatment, a first 18-cycle PCR used universal primers M1SS and BC2_uni_R on all cDNA. On the study's bioinformatics: Normalization of each sample was performed by random selection of 1 million high-quality reads, each carrying a distinct molecular identifier. Reads with shared molecular identifiers were discarded instead of being binned into consensus sequences. MiTCR, with a Q25 quality threshold and the strictest error-elimination algorithm, was used for CDR3 identification, clonotype clustering and error correction. Lower-bound total TCR beta diversity was estimated with a nonparametric unseen species model using Euler transformation. TCRdb cleaned the public reads at Q25 with fastp, built clones with MiXCR and kept in-frame beta chains. All rows with the same CDR3 protein become a single entry with the most common DNA and genes. For this entry, the V and J calls and clone size follow TCRdb and not the study's own pipeline. This sample gives hundreds of thousands of distinct CDR3 sequences in total; about 48% of them show up just once. Jointly, the top ten make up roughly an eighth of the sample.

The donors were roughly 40 Caucasian individuals from Russia, aged 6 to 90 years, who were systemically healthy. Around 10 milliliters of peripheral blood were collected from each donor into EDTA-treated Vacutainer tubes. PBMCs were isolated by Ficoll-Paque density-gradient centrifugation, with at least 6 million obtained per sample. Total RNA was extracted from PBMCs with Trizol reagent, with at least 5 micrograms obtained per sample. Naive CD45RAhigh/CD27high T cell percentages were measured by flow cytometry on a PBMC aliquot from every donor. Sequenced sample: blood. The TCR was taken from a man aged 25 to 45 in good health. The V gene is TRBV6-1 and the J gene is TRBJ2-4; 7 bases in the middle match TRBD1. The base sequence is TGTGCCAGCAGTGTAGGGGGACAGCTGCAGTACTTC. It translates to CASSVGGQLQYF.